Following are 5 T cell receptor beta chains from one sample sequenced in a study of cytomegalovirus exposure and HLA in healthy donors. The primer mix had 60 Vbeta and 13 Jbeta primers. Data came from immunoSEQ multiplex PCR; TCRdb stores just in-frame clones and leaves some out. In the table there are 70,000 to 85,000 clones, roughly 60% of which are singletons. The sequenced sample was PBMCs. Receptors originate from a man between 25 and 39 years old in good health and CMV-seropositive.

The gene calls are TRBV19 and TRBJ2-2; no clear D gene. This CDR3 has 15 amino acids. Germline CDR1 LNHDA, CDR2 SQIVND (reference sequence). Trimming left V 1 base short and J 3 bases short, with 9 bases between. The CDR3 here is CASSIGAGYTGELFF. The CDR3 coding sequence is TGTGCCAGTAGTATAGGGGCCGGTTACACCGGGGAGCTGTTTTTT. Drawing the rest from reference TRBV19 and TRBJ2-2, the complete variable domain is DGGITQSPKYLFRKEGQNVTLSCEQNLNHDAMYWYRQDPGQGLRLIYYSQIVNDFQKGDIAEGYSVSREKKESFPLTVTSAQKNPTAFYLCASSIGAGYTGELFFGEGSRLTVL.

This chain uses TRBV28 with TRBJ2-2, with a weak D call TRBD2 (6 bases). Germline CDR1 and CDR2: MDHEN and SYDVKM. The CDR3 covers 17 residues. Trimming removed 4 bases at V and 1 base at J, with 16 bases between. This chain's CDR3 is CASSSIRDSLNTGELFF. As DNA, the CDR3 is TGTGCCAGCAGTTCGATTAGGGACTCCTTGAACACCGGGGAGCTGTTTTTT.

Only a few counts were recorded for this clone. This rearrangement joins TRBV5-4 to TRBJ2-7, with 10 positions matching TRBD1. Germline V gene data show CDR1 as SGHNT and CDR2 as YYREEE (reference sequence). This CDR3 spans 14 amino acids. V was pared by 4 bases and J by 4 bases, with 5 bases of the junction left unmatched. The CDR3 reads CASSERTGGYEQYF. CDR3 nucleotides: TGTGCCAGCAGCGAGAGGACAGGGGGGTACGAGCAGTACTTC.

The chain is built from TRBV2 and TRBJ1-1; D may be TRBD1 (5 bases). The CDR3 is 16 residues long. The germline V gene encodes CDR1 SNHLY and CDR2 FYNNEI. V shed 9 bases and J shed 0 bases, with 20 bases lying between them. CDR3: CASPLRLPGVNTEAFF. The CDR3 DNA sequence: TGTGCCAGTCCCCTCCGTCTCCCGGGGGTGAACACTGAAGCTTTCTTT.

The chain links TRBV10-3 to TRBJ1-1; TRBD1 matches 9 bases. Per the germline V gene, CDR1 is ENHRY and CDR2 is SYGVKD. V dropped 4 bases and J dropped 5; count of bases not matched to a gene: 8. The CDR3 loop spans 15 amino acids. The CDR3 protein is CAISGTGGAGTEAFF. The CDR3 DNA sequence: TGTGCCATCAGTGGAACAGGGGGCGCGGGGACTGAAGCTTTCTTT.